This T cell receptor beta chain was captured in a study of early T cells in non-severe SARS-CoV-2 infection (dated by TCRdb to the early 2020s). Regarding the complete study: Because TCR sequencing relied on bulk RNA taken from unsorted whole blood, pairing of alpha and beta chains was not possible.

On the study overall, not on this receptor specifically: Matching against VDJdb was skewed toward anti-spike CD8 responses, likely underestimated virus-specific expansions, and missed private and CD4 specificities.

Library generation was performed with 5' RACE. The run used a NextSeq 500. Unique molecular identifiers were attached to individual cDNA molecules in the TCR library protocol so that sequencing error and PCR bias could be corrected. Both TCR alpha and beta chains were sequenced, and tight co-correlation was observed between alpha and beta sequence abundances in each sample. In the original analysis: Decombinator V4 was used to annotate the V gene, J gene and CDR3 of the TCR sequences. TCRs were defined as expanded if a significant change between any two time points was detected under a Poisson model with p below 0.0001. TCR abundances were normalised to the total number of TCRs sequenced per sample and expressed as counts per million. MAIT TCRs were defined by TRAV1-2 paired with TRAJ12, TRAJ20 or TRAJ33, and iNKT TCRs by TRAV10 paired with TRAJ18. A search of VDJdb, accessed on 1 November 2021, was run for TCRs annotated to CMV, EBV and SARS-CoV-2, with TCRs annotated for multiple antigens excluded. TCRdb cleaned the public reads at Q25 with fastp, built clones with MiXCR and kept in-frame beta chains. Every distinct CDR3 protein forms one entry, paired with its most common genes and DNA. The authors' filters were not applied to this entry. Across this sample there are about 79,000 distinct CDR3 sequences, with approximately 11% seen only once. The ten largest account for 4.7% of the sample.

Sequences DFQATT (CDR1) and SNEGSKA (CDR2) are obtained from the germline V gene (reference sequence). Spanning cysteine to phenylalanine, the CDR3 consists of 15 amino acids. Solely the CDR3 DNA is kept, with 45 bases framed from the first base. The germline V and J ends show losses of 6 bases and 3 bases respectively, and no gene match explains 9 bases of the junction. A case-control design nested within a healthcare worker cohort in London, UK, was used, with weekly nasopharyngeal swab PCR tests and blood sampling performed. Between 23 and 31 March 2020, the week of the UK lockdown, healthcare workers were enrolled and then followed up weekly for as long as 16 weeks. About this clonotype: Its antigen specificity is not known. Base qualities are not provided; no much larger clone lies one nucleotide away.

The rearranged segments are TRBV20-1 and TRBJ1-5; 9 bases in between match TRBD1. The receptor was derived from an adult who was a healthcare worker with PCR-confirmed SARS-CoV-2 infection or an uninfected control (not recorded which). Material: whole blood. For the CDR3, the sequence is CSATPTGGINQPQHF. DNA sequence: TGCAGTGCCACCCCGACAGGGGGTATCAATCAGCCCCAGCATTTT.